The 20 T cell receptor beta chains reported below all come from one sample, sequenced in a study of blood T cell repertoires in COVID-19. Sequenced by immunoSEQ multiplex PCR; TCRdb stores in-frame clones only, minus some. The sample shows approximately 150,000 clones, 75% to 85% of them seen only once. The sample consisted of peripheral blood. These receptors originate from a woman aged 60 to 75 with COVID-19, enrolled during active disease.

The gene calls are TRBV13 and TRBJ2-7, with 10 bases lining up with TRBD2. The germline gives CDR1 PRHDT, CDR2 FYEKMQ (reference sequence). CDR3 length: 14 amino acids. Trimming at V came to 5 bases and at J to 3 bases, leaving 4 bases not matched to a gene. The CDR3 DNA reads TGTGCCAGCAGCAACAGCGGGAGGGGCTACGAGCAGTACTTC. The encoded protein is CASSNSGRGYEQYF.

The J gene is TRBJ2-5, the V gene TRBV3-1 (or the pseudogene TRBV3-2), with TRBD2 matching 8 bases. This CDR3 has 15 amino acids. The J segment lost 0 bases and the V segment lost 3 bases, leaving 3 bases of the junction unmatched. The germline gives CDR1 LGHDT, CDR2 YNNKEL (reference sequence). In DNA form, the CDR3 reads TGTGCCAGCAGCCACGGCGGGAGGTACCAAGAGACCCAGTACTTC. Protein sequence: CASSHGGRYQETQYF.

The chain links TRBV4-2 to TRBJ2-3; a possible D gene is TRBD2 (6 bases). The CDR3 covers 15 residues. The germline V gene encodes CDR1 LGHNA and CDR2 YNFKEQ. V was shortened by 0 bases and J by 6 bases, with 13 bases between the two germline ends. The CDR3 DNA is TGTGCCAGCAGCCAAGACAGGCGGGGAATGGATACGCAGTATTTT. It translates to CASSQDRRGMDTQYF.

This clone was detected only a few times. This chain joins TRBV18 and TRBJ1-6; 9 bases fit TRBD1. Germline CDR1 and CDR2: KGHSH and LQKENI. J gave up 4 bases and V 3 bases, and 7 bases lay outside the gene matches. This CDR3 region has 17 residues. The CDR3 nucleotides are TGTGCCAGCTCACCGGACAGGGGACTGAGGTATAATTCACCCCTCCACTTT. Protein: CASSPDRGLRYNSPLHF.

The V call is TRBV6-1, the J call TRBJ1-6, with D possibly being TRBD1 (6 bases). Trimming stripped 2 bases from V and 3 bases from J, with 8 bases between. This CDR3 region has 15 residues. The germline V gene has CDR1 MNHNS and CDR2 SASEGT. The CDR3 loop reads CASSERGHYNSPLHF. For the CDR3, the DNA is TGTGCCAGCAGTGAACGGGGACACTATAATTCACCCCTCCACTTT.

With respect to this clone: The sample has other DNA sequences that encode this CDR3 too. This chain links TRBV4-2 with TRBJ1-1, with D perhaps matching TRBD1 (5 bases). Germline CDR1 LGHNA, CDR2 YNFKEQ. Trimming removed 0 bases at V and 3 bases at J, with 11 bases between. CDR3 length equals 15 residues. The CDR3 loop is CASSQDFGGDTEAFF. In DNA, the CDR3 is TGTGCCAGCAGCCAAGATTTCGGGGGAGACACTGAAGCTTTCTTT.

The rearrangement joins TRBV28 to TRBJ1-6, with 10 bases that match TRBD1. Germline-derived CDR1 and CDR2 are MDHEN and SYDVKM. The CDR3 runs 14 residues. Germline trimming cut 7 bases from V and 6 bases from J; bases unmatched to any gene: 3. The CDR3 DNA reads as TGTGCCAGCAAGCGGGACAGGGGTAATTCACCCCTCCACTTT. This gives the protein CASKRDRGNSPLHF.

This clone was seen only a few times. This chain links TRBV28 with TRBJ1-6; TRBD1 might be the D (6 bases). Germline-derived CDR1 and CDR2 are MDHEN and SYDVKM. This CDR3 is 13 amino acids long. V dropped 6 bases and J dropped 9 bases, with 12 bases sitting between them. The chain's CDR3 is CASSPGVGSPLHF. The DNA for the CDR3 is TGTGCCAGCAGCCCAGGGGTAGGTTCACCCCTCCACTTT.

CDR3 sequence (DNA): TGTGCCTGGAGTAGAGGACAGGCCCCGGGGGGCTACACCTTC. Its protein is CAWSRGQAPGGYTF. The chain recombines TRBV30 with TRBJ1-2; 7 bases align to TRBD1. Germline CDR1 and CDR2: GTSNPN and SVGIG (reference sequence). The V segment lost 2 bases and the J segment 8 bases; nucleotides outside the gene matches: 11. The CDR3 runs to 14 residues.

The chain combines TRBV5-1 with TRBJ1-2; the D gene is possibly TRBD1 (5 bases). CDR1 is SGHRS and CDR2 is YFSETQ in the germline V gene. This CDR3 region has 17 residues. With 0 bases removed from V and 0 bases from J, the gap between germline ends came to 15 bases. The CDR3 DNA reads TGCGCCAGCAGCTTGGCCGGTGGAGCGGGGGCTAACTATGGCTACACCTTC. Translation: CASSLAGGAGANYGYTF.

This chain uses TRBV30 with TRBJ2-4; the D is unclear. The germline V gene has CDR1 GTSNPN and CDR2 SVGIG (reference sequence). V was trimmed by 5 bases and J by 0 bases, leaving 8 bases between them. The CDR3 is 13 amino acids. The CDR3 is CAWGTGAKNIQYF. CDR3 bases: TGTGCCTGGGGTACGGGAGCCAAAAACATTCAGTACTTC. Based on the CDR3 plus reference TRBV30 and TRBJ2-4, the full variable domain is SQTIHQWPATLVQPVGSPLSLECTVEGTSNPNLYWYRQAAGRGLQLLFYSVGIGQISSEVPQNLSASRPQDRQFILSSKKLLLSDSGFYLCAWGTGAKNIQYFGAGTRLSVL.

The table lists this clone with many counts. The chain joins TRBV3-1 (or the pseudogene TRBV3-2) to TRBJ2-7; 11 positions match TRBD2. Trimming cost V 4 bases and J 6 bases; bases outside gene matches: 5. Per germline, CDR1 LGHDT and CDR2 YNNKEL (reference sequence). The CDR3 runs to 14 residues. CDR3 sequence reads: CASSPGGLAGEQYF. CDR3 DNA: TGTGCCAGCAGCCCAGGCGGACTAGCGGGCGAGCAGTACTTC.

The rearrangement uses TRBV5-4 and TRBJ1-4; possible D gene TRBD1, 5 bases. The CDR3 length is 17 residues. Germline values: CDR1 SGHNT, CDR2 YYREEE (reference sequence). Trimming cost V 0 bases and J 0 bases, with 12 bases left between them. The CDR3 sequence is CASSLGQGLATNEKLFF. The CDR3 DNA sequence: TGTGCCAGCAGCTTGGGGCAGGGACTTGCAACTAATGAAAAACTGTTTTTT. Filled out from reference TRBV5-4 and TRBJ1-4, the complete variable domain reads ETGVTQSPTHLIKTRGQQVTLRCSSQSGHNTVSWYQQALGQGPQFIFQYYREEENGRGNFPPRFSGLQFPNYSSELNVNALELDDSALYLCASSLGQGLATNEKLFFGSGTQLSVL.

V and J are TRBV25-1 and TRBJ2-3, with 12 nucleotides matching TRBD2. The germline V gene encodes CDR1 MGHDK and CDR2 SYGVNS. Unmatched junction bases numbered 5, after V lost 1 base and J lost 0 bases. The CDR3 consists of 18 residues. DNA of the CDR3: TGTGCCAGCAGTGAATTTACTAGCGGGGGGCCCAGCACAGATACGCAGTATTTT. Its translation is CASSEFTSGGPSTDTQYF.

This chain connects TRBV3-1 (or the pseudogene TRBV3-2) to TRBJ1-1; 10 bases are shared with TRBD1. Germline V lookup: CDR1 LGHDT, CDR2 YNNKEL (reference sequence). The CDR3 sequence is 14 residues long. With V trimmed by 3 bases and J by 11 bases, 9 bases remained unmatched. The CDR3 DNA reads TGTGCCAGCAGCCAGCCGACAGGGGGCGCGTATGCTTTCTTT. It encodes CASSQPTGGAYAFF.

This clone was observed a handful of times. CDR3 region: CASSPQRVGTEAFF. The CDR3 DNA reads TGTGCCAGTAGTCCGCAGAGGGTCGGAACTGAAGCTTTCTTT. The chain carries TRBV19 and TRBJ1-1, with D unresolved. Germline CDR1 is LNHDA and CDR2 is SQIVND (reference sequence). The CDR3 runs 14 residues. V lost 5 bases to trimming and J lost 5 bases, with 15 bases between them. The full variable domain, its missing parts supplied by reference TRBV19 and TRBJ1-1, is DGGITQSPKYLFRKEGQNVTLSCEQNLNHDAMYWYRQDPGQGLRLIYYSQIVNDFQKGDIAEGYSVSREKKESFPLTVTSAQKNPTAFYLCASSPQRVGTEAFFGQGTRLTVV.

The chain carries TRBV5-4 and TRBJ2-5; 7 nucleotides align to TRBD1. Germline lookup yields CDR1 SGHNT and CDR2 YYREEE (reference sequence). The CDR3 is 14 amino acids. J was trimmed by 4 bases and V by 5 bases; bases with no gene match: 8. The CDR3, as DNA: TGTGCCAGCAGTTATGATAAGGGGGCAGAGACCCAGTACTTC. Translating it yields CASSYDKGAETQYF.

The chain uses TRBV4-3 and TRBJ2-3; 8 positions agree with TRBD1. Germline CDR1 and CDR2: LGHNA and YSLEER. The CDR3 length is 16 residues. V was pared by 0 bases and J by 6 bases, with 8 bases of the junction left unmatched. The DNA for the CDR3 is TGCGCCAGCAGCCAAGATATGGCAGGGGGCAGGGATACGCAGTATTTT. It yields the protein CASSQDMAGGRDTQYF.

The chain joins TRBV2 to TRBJ2-1, with 14 bases identical to TRBD2. This CDR3 has 15 residues. CDR1 SNHLY and CDR2 FYNNEI come from the germline V gene. The ends lost 6 bases at V and 6 bases at J; junction bases unmatched: 4. The CDR3 DNA follows: TGTGCCAGCAGACGACTAGCGGGAGGGCTCAATGAGCAGTTCTTC. Translated, it gives CASRRLAGGLNEQFF.

The count of this clone is one. The V call is TRBV2, the J call TRBJ1-5; 10 nucleotides align to TRBD1. V was clipped by 1 base and J by 6 bases; unmatched bases: 6. Germline V gene lookup returns CDR1 SNHLY and CDR2 FYNNEI. The CDR3 has 16 amino acids. This CDR3 is CASSEGDRGFGQPQHF. The CDR3 DNA sequence: TGTGCCAGCAGTGAAGGGGACAGGGGATTCGGTCAGCCCCAGCATTTT.